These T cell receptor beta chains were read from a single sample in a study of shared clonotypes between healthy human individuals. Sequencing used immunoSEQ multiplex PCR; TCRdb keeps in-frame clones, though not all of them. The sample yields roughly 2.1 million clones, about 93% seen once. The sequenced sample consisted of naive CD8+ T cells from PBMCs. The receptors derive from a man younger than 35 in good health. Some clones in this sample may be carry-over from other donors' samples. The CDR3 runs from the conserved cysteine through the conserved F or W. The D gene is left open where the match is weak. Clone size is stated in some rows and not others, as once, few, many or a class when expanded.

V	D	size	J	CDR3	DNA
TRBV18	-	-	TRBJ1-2	CASSPPIVAFYGYTF	TGTGCCAGCTCACCACCGATTGTAGCCTTCTATGGCTACACCTTC
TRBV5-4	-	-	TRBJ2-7	CASSPYGQPPYEQYF	TGTGCCAGCAGCCCTTATGGACAGCCACCCTACGAGCAGTACTTC
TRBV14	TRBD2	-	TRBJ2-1	CASSYLREGGHNEQFF	TGTGCCAGCAGCTACCTCCGGGAGGGAGGGCACAATGAGCAGTTCTTC
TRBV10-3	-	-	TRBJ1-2	CAISDIYAGHGYTF	TGTGCCATCAGTGATATATACGCAGGGCATGGCTACACCTTC
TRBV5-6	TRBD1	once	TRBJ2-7	CASSLPRDRVYEQYF	TGTGCCAGCAGCTTGCCCCGGGACAGGGTCTACGAGCAGTACTTC
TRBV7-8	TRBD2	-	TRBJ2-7	CASSPREGLAGYEQYF	TGTGCCAGCAGTCCTCGGGAGGGACTAGCGGGTTACGAGCAGTACTTC
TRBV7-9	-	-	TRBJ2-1	CASSLTLVDEQFF	TGTGCCAGCAGCTTAACCCTAGTGGATGAGCAGTTCTTC
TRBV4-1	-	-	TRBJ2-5	CASSARYRDGETQYF	TGCGCCAGCAGCGCGCGATACCGGGACGGAGAGACCCAGTACTTC
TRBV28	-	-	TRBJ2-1	CASSLSAESYNEQFF	TGTGCCAGCAGTTTATCGGCAGAATCCTACAATGAGCAGTTCTTC
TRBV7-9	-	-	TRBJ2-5	CASSPFGPGEETQYF	-
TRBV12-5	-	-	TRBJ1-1	CASGLVGEAFF	TGTGCTAGTGGTTTGGTCGGTGAAGCTTTCTTT
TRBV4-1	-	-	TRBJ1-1	CASSQDSENTEAFF	TGCGCCAGCAGCCAAGACAGTGAGAACACTGAAGCTTTCTTT
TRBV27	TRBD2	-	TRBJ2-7	CASRLGGHDEQYF	TGTGCCAGCAGACTGGGAGGGCACGACGAGCAGTACTTC
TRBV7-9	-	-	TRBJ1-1	CASSLSRTEAFF	TGTGCCAGCAGCTTAAGTAGGACTGAAGCTTTCTTT
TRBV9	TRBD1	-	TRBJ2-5	CASSPRTGQETQYF	TGTGCCAGCAGCCCCAGGACAGGTCAAGAGACCCAGTACTTC
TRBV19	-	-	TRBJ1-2	CASSILGSGYTF	TGTGCCAGTAGTATACTGGGAAGTGGCTACACCTTC
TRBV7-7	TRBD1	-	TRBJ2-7	CASTTEGGQGFYEQYF	TGTGCCAGCACAACAGAGGGGGGACAGGGGTTCTACGAGCAGTACTTC
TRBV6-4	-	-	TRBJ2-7	CASSDPHRPSYEQYF	TGTGCCAGCAGTGACCCCCACCGGCCCTCCTACGAGCAGTACTTC